The 13 T cell receptor beta chains listed next were all sequenced from one sample in a study of vaccination and CD4 T cells after COVID-19. Treatment here: approximately 10-day PBMC culture with coronavirus spike peptide pools or control peptides (ViraFEST assay). The antigens of these receptors remain unknown. Cultured CD4+ T cells had their DNA profiled by the Oncomine TCR Beta short-read assay. TCRdb reprocessed the PCR reads via MiXCR and lists one record per CDR3 protein. The sample holds approximately 15,000 distinct CDR3 sequences, roughly 66% seen once. The sequencing input was CD4+ T cells from blood, cultured in vitro. These receptors all come from a human donor who had recovered from COVID-19.

The genes are TRBV20-1 and TRBJ1-1, with D possibly being TRBD1 (6 bases). Looked up from germline, CDR1 is DFQATT and CDR2 is SNEGSKA (reference sequence). The CDR3 consists of 14 residues. Trimming took 0 bases from V and 5 from J, leaving 13 bases between them. CDR3 bases: TGCAGTGCTAGAGATCAACTGGGGGCAACTGAAGCTTTCTTT. Amino acid sequence: CSARDQLGATEAFF.

This clonotype was seen only a few times. The chain joins TRBV24-1 to TRBJ1-5; D not resolved. V shed 3 bases and J shed 11 bases, with 13 bases lying between them. The CDR3 loop spans 13 amino acids. Germline V gene sequence: CDR1 KGHDR, CDR2 SFDVKD. The CDR3 DNA reads as TGTGCCACCAGTGATGGGAGCATGGTGGCCCAGCATTTT. Its translation is CATSDGSMVAQHF.

The chain carries TRBV24-1 and TRBJ1-1; TRBD1 matches 7 bases. Germline V gene lookup returns CDR1 KGHDR and CDR2 SFDVKD. V shed 4 bases, J shed 1 base, and the junction held 17 bases outside the gene matches. This CDR3 is 19 amino acids long. CDR3 residues: CATSDLARGKNGANTEAFF. The CDR3 coding sequence is TGTGCCACCAGTGACTTGGCCAGGGGGAAGAATGGTGCGAACACTGAAGCTTTCTTT.

This chain links TRBV20-1 with TRBJ1-4, with 7 bases identical to TRBD1. Trimming took 6 bases from V and 5 from J; bases not matched to a gene: 3. Looked up from germline, CDR1 is DFQATT and CDR2 is SNEGSKA (reference sequence). This CDR3 contains 12 residues. The CDR3 protein is CSAGTVNEKLFF. Written as DNA, the CDR3 is TGCAGTGCCGGGACAGTGAATGAAAAACTGTTTTTT.

This clonotype was seen a handful of times. The J gene is TRBJ2-2, the V gene TRBV20-1, with D perhaps being TRBD1 or TRBD2 (5 bases each). Between the trimmed V and J ends, which lost 1 base and 4 bases, there was a span of 13 bases. CDR3 size: 15 residues. CDR1 is DFQATT, CDR2 SNEGSKA, per germline (reference sequence). This chain's CDR3 is CSARGSGTPTGELFF. In DNA, the CDR3 is TGCAGTGCTAGAGGTTCCGGGACCCCCACCGGGGAGCTGTTTTTT.

This clonotype was picked up a small number of times. The chain employs TRBV5-8 and TRBJ2-1; TRBD1 matches 8 bases. The CDR3 consists of 15 residues. CDR1 is SGHTS, CDR2 YDEGEE, per germline. V dropped 1 base and J dropped 3; count of bases not matched to a gene: 3. CDR3 nucleotide sequence: TGTGCCAGCAGCTTGCACAGGGGGAGCTACAATGAGCAGTTCTTC. This sequence encodes CASSLHRGSYNEQFF.

This clonotype came up a few times. The chain recombines TRBV20-1 with TRBJ2-2, with 7 bases that match TRBD1. The CDR3 totals 14 residues. Per germline, CDR1 DFQATT and CDR2 SNEGSKA (reference sequence). J lost 4 bases, V lost 1 base, and 3 bases had no gene match. The CDR3 reads CSARVTGATGELFF. CDR3 DNA sequence: TGCAGTGCTAGAGTAACAGGGGCCACCGGGGAGCTGTTTTTT.

This clonotype was observed a single time. V and J are TRBV2 and TRBJ2-3; 7 bases agree with TRBD2. The length of the CDR3 is 17 residues. Germline trimming cut 1 base from V and 6 bases from J; bases unmatched to any gene: 13. In germline, CDR1 is SNHLY, CDR2 FYNNEI. CDR3 region: CASSEVLGGAISDTQYF. CDR3 nucleotides: TGTGCCAGCAGTGAAGTTTTGGGAGGGGCCATTAGTGATACGCAGTATTTT.

This clonotype was detected only a few times. The V gene is TRBV15, the J gene TRBJ1-2; 9 nucleotides match TRBD1. The CDR3 has 16 amino acids. Germline trimming cut 1 base from V and 4 bases from J; bases unmatched to any gene: 7. The germline V gene has CDR1 LNHNV and CDR2 YYDKDF (reference sequence). CDR3 in amino acids: CATSRGGRDRAYGYTF. The CDR3 DNA reads TGTGCCACCAGCAGAGGCGGACGGGACAGGGCCTATGGCTACACCTTC.

The V and J genes are TRBV29-1 and TRBJ1-2; D not certain. V was clipped by 4 bases and J by 8 bases, with 8 bases between them. This CDR3 contains 10 residues. CDR1 is SQVTM, CDR2 ANQGSEA, per germline. CDR3 protein: CSVAGGGYTF. As DNA, the CDR3 is TGCAGCGTTGCGGGCGGCGGCTACACCTTC.

This clonotype is labeled as medium-sized. The rearrangement uses TRBV20-1 and TRBJ1-2; D is undetermined. CDR1 is DFQATT, CDR2 SNEGSKA, per germline (reference sequence). CDR3 length: 15 amino acids. Trimming took off 5 bases at V and 3 bases at J, with 19 bases between the two ends. CDR3 in DNA: TGCAGTGCTCTGTTATGGCCCGCCGGCCACTATGGCTACACCTTC. This translates into CSALLWPAGHYGYTF.

V gene TRBV10-1 combines with J gene TRBJ2-7; tentatively, D is TRBD1 (6 bases). The CDR3 consists of 14 residues. From germline, CDR1 is WNHNN and CDR2 SYGVQD (reference sequence). V dropped 3 bases and J dropped 6 bases, with 15 bases sitting between them. The CDR3, as DNA: TGCGCCAGCAGTGAATATTTGGGGGCAGCCGAGCAGTACTTC. This translates into CASSEYLGAAEQYF.

This chain links TRBV27 with TRBJ2-5; 12 bases agree with TRBD1. Germline CDR1 reads MNHEY; CDR2 reads SMNVEV (reference sequence). The ends lost 8 bases at V and 7 bases at J; junction bases unmatched: 14. The CDR3 has 16 amino acids. The CDR3 region is CASGGTGGVIGGTQYF. For the CDR3, the DNA is TGTGCCAGCGGCGGGACAGGGGGCGTGATCGGGGGGACCCAGTACTTC.